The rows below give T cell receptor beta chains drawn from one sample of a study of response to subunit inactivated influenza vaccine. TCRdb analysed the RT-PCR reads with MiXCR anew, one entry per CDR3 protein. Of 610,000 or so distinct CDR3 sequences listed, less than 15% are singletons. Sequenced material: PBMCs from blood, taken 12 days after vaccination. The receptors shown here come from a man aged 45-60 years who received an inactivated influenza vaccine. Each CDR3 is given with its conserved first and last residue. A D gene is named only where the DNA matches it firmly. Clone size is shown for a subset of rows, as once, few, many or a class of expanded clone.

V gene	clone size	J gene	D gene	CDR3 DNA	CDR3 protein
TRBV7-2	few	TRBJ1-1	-	TGTGCCAGCAGCATAACAGACTACACTGAAGCTTTCTTT	CASSITDYTEAFF
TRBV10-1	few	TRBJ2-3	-	TGCGCCAAGAGCACAGATACGCAGTATTTT	CAKSTDTQYF
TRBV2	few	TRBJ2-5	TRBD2	TGTGCCAGCAGCGCTCCGGGACTAGCGGAAGAGACCCAGTACTTC	CASSAPGLAEETQYF
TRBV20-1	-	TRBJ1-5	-	TGCAGTGCTAGAGGGGGTCAGGGGCCGGAACCTTTTAGCAATCAGCCCCAGCATTTT	CSARGGQGPEPFSNQPQHF
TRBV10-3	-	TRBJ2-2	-	TGTGCCATCAGCGCCAACCACAGGACCGGGGAGCTGTTTTTT	CAISANHRTGELFF
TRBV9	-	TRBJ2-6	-	TGTGCCAGCAGCTACGAGAGCTCTGGGGCCAACGTCCTGACTTTC	CASSYESSGANVLTF
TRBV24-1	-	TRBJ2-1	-	TGTGCCACCAGTGATCCCCAGGGACTTTACAATGAGCAGTTCTTC	CATSDPQGLYNEQFF
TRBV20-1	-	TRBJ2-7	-	TGCAGTGCGAACTTTGGAGGCGCCATATCCCACTACGAGCAGTACTTC	CSANFGGAISHYEQYF
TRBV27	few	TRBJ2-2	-	TGTGCCAGCTTACCCGGGGCAGGCAGGGGCACCGGGGAGCTGTTTTTT	CASLPGAGRGTGELFF
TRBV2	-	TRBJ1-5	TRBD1	TGTGCCAGCAGTCCAAGGACAGGGCCGCAGGGTCAGCCCCAGCATTTT	CASSPRTGPQGQPQHF
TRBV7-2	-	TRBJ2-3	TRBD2	TGTGCCAGCAGCTTAACTAGCGCTCGCACAGATACGCAGTATTTT	CASSLTSARTDTQYF
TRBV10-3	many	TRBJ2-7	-	TGTGCCATCAGGGACAGCTCCTACGAGCAGTACTTC	CAIRDSSYEQYF
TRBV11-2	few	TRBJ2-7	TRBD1	TGTGCCAGCAGCTTAGCCTCGACAGGGGTGTACGAGCAGTACTTC	CASSLASTGVYEQYF
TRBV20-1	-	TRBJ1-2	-	TGCAGTGCTAGTGACAGCTCTAACTATGGCTACACCTTC	CSASDSSNYGYTF
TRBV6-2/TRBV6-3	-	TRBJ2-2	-	TGTGCCAGCAGTTACGGTGGAATTTCGAACACCGGGGAGCTGTTTTTT	CASSYGGISNTGELFF
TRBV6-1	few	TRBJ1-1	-	TGTGCCAGCAGTGAAATCGTGGAAACTGAAGCTTTCTTT	CASSEIVETEAFF
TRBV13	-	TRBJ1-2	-	TGTGCCAGCAGCTTAGCTGGCAGGGGAGGCTACACCTTC	CASSLAGRGGYTF
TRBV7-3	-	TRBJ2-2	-	TGTGCCAGCAGTTCCGGACCGTTGCCCGGGGAGCTGTTTTTT	CASSSGPLPGELFF
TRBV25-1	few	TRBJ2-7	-	TGTGCCAGCAGTGAATATGGGGCGGGGACCTACGAGCAGTACTTC	CASSEYGAGTYEQYF
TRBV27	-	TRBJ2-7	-	TGTGCCAGCAGTTTATTTAGCCTGCCCGGCGACGAGCAGTACTTC	CASSLFSLPGDEQYF
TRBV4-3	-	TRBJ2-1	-	TGCGCCAGCAGCCAAGCAACCGGATCCTACAATGAGCAGTTCTTC	CASSQATGSYNEQFF
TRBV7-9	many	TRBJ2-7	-	TGTGCCAGCAGCTTAGGGGCCCGGGACGGAGCCTACGAGCAGTACTTC	CASSLGARDGAYEQYF
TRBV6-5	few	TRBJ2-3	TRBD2	TGTGCCAGCAGTACTAGCGGGAGGACAGATACGCAGTATTTT	CASSTSGRTDTQYF
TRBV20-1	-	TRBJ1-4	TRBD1	TGCAGTGCTGGACGGACAGGGGGTGATGAAAAACTGTTTTTT	CSAGRTGGDEKLFF
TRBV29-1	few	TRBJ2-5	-	TGCAGCGTTGGACCAGGACAGTCTATCCGAGAGACCCAGTACTTC	CSVGPGQSIRETQYF
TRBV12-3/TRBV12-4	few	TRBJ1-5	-	TGTGCCAGCCGTCCGTCGAGAAGGACCCTTCAGCCCCAGCATTTT	CASRPSRRTLQPQHF
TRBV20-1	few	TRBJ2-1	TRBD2	TGCAGTGCTAGAGCAACTAGCGGGATAAATGAGCAGTTCTTC	CSARATSGINEQFF
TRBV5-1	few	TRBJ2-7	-	TGCGCCAGCAGCCACCGACAGGCCCCGTACGAGCAGTACTTC	CASSHRQAPYEQYF
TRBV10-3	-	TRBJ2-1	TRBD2	TGTGCCATCTCTTCGACTAGCGGGTCCTACAATGAGCAGTTCTTC	CAISSTSGSYNEQFF
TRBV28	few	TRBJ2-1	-	TGTGCCAGCAGTTTATCGGCAGGGGGGTGGAATGAGCAGTTCTTC	CASSLSAGGWNEQFF
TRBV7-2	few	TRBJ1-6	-	TGTGCCAGCAGCTTAGATAGGGGGGCACCCCTCCACTTT	CASSLDRGAPLHF
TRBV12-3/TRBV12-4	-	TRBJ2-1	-	TGTGCCAGCAGTTCTCACGGGGGGCACACCAACAATGAGCAGTTCTTC	CASSSHGGHTNNEQFF
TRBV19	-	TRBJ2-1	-	TGTGCCAGTAGCGTGACGGGGCCCAGGGAGCAGTTCTTC	CASSVTGPREQFF
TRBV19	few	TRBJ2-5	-	TGTGCCAGTAGTATAGTTGCTGGGGAGACCCAGTACTTC	CASSIVAGETQYF
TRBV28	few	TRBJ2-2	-	TGTGCCAGCACCACCCGACGCTTAGCCGCACCTAAGGAGCTGTTTTTT	CASTTRRLAAPKELFF
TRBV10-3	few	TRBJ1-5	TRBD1	TGTGCCATCAGTGAGTCTTTCAGGTTGTTCAGGGGACAGAATAGCAATCAGCCCCAGCATTTT	CAISESFRLFRGQNSNQPQHF
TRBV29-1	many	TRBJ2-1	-	TGCAGCGTTTCCTCGGCGAGGGAGCAGTTCTTC	CSVSSAREQFF
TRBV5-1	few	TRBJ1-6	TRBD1	TGCGCCAGCAGCTTGGAGGCAGGGGGCAATAATTCACCCCTCCACTTT	CASSLEAGGNNSPLHF
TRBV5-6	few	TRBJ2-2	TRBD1	TGTGCCAGCAGCTCCCACCCAAGACAGGGCCGCACCGGGGAGCTGTTTTTT	CASSSHPRQGRTGELFF
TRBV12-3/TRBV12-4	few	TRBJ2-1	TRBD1	TGTGCCAGCAGCACATCACAGGGGATCAATGAGCAGTTCTTC	CASSTSQGINEQFF
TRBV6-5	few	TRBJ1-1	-	TGTGCCAGCAGTTACGGGGGCGGTGGCACTGAAGCTTTCTTT	CASSYGGGGTEAFF
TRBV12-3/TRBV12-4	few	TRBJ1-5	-	TGTGCCAGCAGTCATTCCAATCAGCCCCAGCATTTT	CASSHSNQPQHF
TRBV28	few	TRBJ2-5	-	TGTGCCAGCAGGGACATCCAAGAGACCCAGTACTTC	CASRDIQETQYF
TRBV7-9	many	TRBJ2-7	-	TGTGCCAGCAGCGGGGACTTCTACGAGCAGTACTTC	CASSGDFYEQYF
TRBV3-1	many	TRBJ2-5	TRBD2	TGTGCCAGCAGCCAAGATTCCGGACTAGCGGGAGGGACCCAGTACTTC	CASSQDSGLAGGTQYF
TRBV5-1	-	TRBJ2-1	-	TGCGCCAGCAGCTTGGCCCCGGGTGAGCAGTTCTTC	CASSLAPGEQFF
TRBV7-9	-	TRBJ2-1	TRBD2	TGTGCCAGCAACCTCGGGACTAGCGGGGCAAACAATGAGCAGTTCTTC	CASNLGTSGANNEQFF
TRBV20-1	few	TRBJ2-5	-	TGCAGTGCTAGCAGGGTGTACCAAGAGACCCAGTACTTC	CSASRVYQETQYF
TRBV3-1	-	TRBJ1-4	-	TGTGCCAGCAGCGAACTCGACACCGCCGAAAAACTGTTTTTT	CASSELDTAEKLFF
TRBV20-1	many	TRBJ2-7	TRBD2	TGCAGTGCTAGAGATGTCGTCCTAGCGGGAGTTCAAGAGCAGTACTTC	CSARDVVLAGVQEQYF
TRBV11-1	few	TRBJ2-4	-	TGTGCCAGCAGCTTAGAACTCTCGGCACCGGACATTCAGTACTTC	CASSLELSAPDIQYF
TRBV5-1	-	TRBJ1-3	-	TGCGCCAGCAGCTTGGATGGGGGATCAGGAAACACCATATATTTT	CASSLDGGSGNTIYF
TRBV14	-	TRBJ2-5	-	TGTGCCAGCAGCCAATTAAGGGCGAGAGGGCAAGAGACCCAGTACTTC	CASSQLRARGQETQYF
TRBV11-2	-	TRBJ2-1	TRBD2	TGTGCCAGCAGCCTGAGGCGGGAGACTAGTTTCCCCTACAATGAGCAGTTCTTC	CASSLRRETSFPYNEQFF
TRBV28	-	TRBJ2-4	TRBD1	TGTGCCAGCAGTCCTGGGGACAGTAAAAACATTCAGTACTTC	CASSPGDSKNIQYF
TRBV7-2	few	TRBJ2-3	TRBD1	TGTGCCAGCAGCCCCAGGACAGGGCGGGGTCCTGATACGCAGTATTTT	CASSPRTGRGPDTQYF
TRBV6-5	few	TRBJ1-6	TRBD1	TGTGCCAGCAGTTATTCCGGGACAGGGTCCTCTCCACCCCTCCACTTT	CASSYSGTGSSPPLHF
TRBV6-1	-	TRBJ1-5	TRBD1	TGTGCCAGCAGTGAATGGATATCCGGGACAGGGGACCGGCAGCCCCAGCATTTT	CASSEWISGTGDRQPQHF
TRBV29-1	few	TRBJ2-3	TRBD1	TGCAGCGGTAGACAGGGAAGCACAGATACGCAGTATTTT	CSGRQGSTDTQYF
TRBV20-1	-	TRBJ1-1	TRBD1	TGCAGTGCTAGAGATGGGACAGGAAGGGCTGAAGCTTTCTTT	CSARDGTGRAEAFF